The 8 T cell receptor beta chains reported below all come from one sample, sequenced in a study of blood T cells in healthy people across ages. For the second PCR, which ran for 7 to 11 cycles, a sample-barcoded 5' primer and a J-beta primer mix were used. MiXCR, run by TCRdb on the 5' RACE reads, gives a single entry per CDR3 protein. Of roughly 1,100,000 distinct CDR3 sequences in the sample, almost 25% were seen once. These data also featured in a second study, about T cells of mothers and their children.

Sample: blood. These receptors were taken from a girl between 2 and 10 years old in good health.

This clonotype has ten or more counts. The chain links TRBV5-1 to TRBJ2-5; D is undetermined. The length of the CDR3 is 13 residues. V lost 2 bases, J lost 1 base, and 6 bases lay in between. Germline V CDR1 and CDR2: SGHRS, YFSETQ. The CDR3 reads CASSFDFQETQYF. The DNA of the CDR3 is TGCGCCAGCAGCTTCGACTTCCAAGAGACCCAGTACTTC.

This clonotype has more than one count but fewer than ten. The chain combines TRBV20-1 with TRBJ2-7; D might be TRBD1 (6 bases). Trimming shortened V by 3 bases and J by 5 bases, and 8 bases separated the two germline ends. The V gene's germline CDR1 is DFQATT and CDR2 SNEGSKA (reference sequence). The CDR3 consists of 11 residues. The DNA for the CDR3 is TGCAGTGCTAGTACAGGGCACGAGCAGTACTTC. As protein: CSASTGHEQYF.

This sequence joins TRBV29-1 and TRBJ2-1; 12 bases align to TRBD1. Germline V lookup: CDR1 SQVTM, CDR2 ANQGSEA. The length of the CDR3 is 14 residues. The J segment lost 7 bases and the V segment lost 7 bases, leaving 8 bases of the junction unmatched. DNA of the CDR3: TGCAGCGCTAGGGACAGGGGGCGGGGGAATGAGCAGTTCTTC. Translating gives CSARDRGRGNEQFF.

This clonotype has just a few counts. The rearrangement links TRBV5-6 to TRBJ2-5; TRBD2 matches at 7 bases. CDR1 and CDR2 (germline): SGHDT, YYEEEE. J lost 2 bases, V lost 4 bases, and 11 bases had no gene match. CDR3 size: 16 residues. CDR3 sequence reads: CASSEVTSETQETQYF. CDR3 nucleotides: TGTGCCAGCAGCGAGGTAACTAGCGAGACACAAGAGACCCAGTACTTC. Looking up the rest from reference TRBV5-6 and TRBJ2-5 gives the full variable domain: DAGVTQSPTHLIKTRGQQVTLRCSPKSGHDTVSWYQQALGQGPQFIFQYYEEEERQRGNFPDRFSGHQFPNYSSELNVNALLLGDSALYLCASSEVTSETQETQYFGPGTRLLVL.

This clonotype was seen ten or more times. The chain has TRBV7-3 and TRBJ2-5; 7 bases line up with TRBD1. The CDR3 length is 13 residues. The trim removed 5 bases at V and 1 base at J, leaving 1 base unmatched. Germline V gives CDR1 SGHTA, CDR2 FQGTGA. CDR3 residues: CASSPGGQETQYF. The DNA of the CDR3 is TGTGCCAGCAGCCCAGGGGGCCAAGAGACCCAGTACTTC.

This clonotype has just a few counts. The V call is TRBV5-4, the J call TRBJ2-5, with a possible D match to TRBD1 (6 bases). The DNA end lines up better with TRBJ2-1; the J call may be wrong. From germline, CDR1 is SGHNT and CDR2 YYREEE (reference sequence). The CDR3 contains 15 residues. The CDR3 loop reads CASSLLRDTYNEQFF. The CDR3 DNA sequence: TGTGCCAGCAGCTTGTTACGGGACACCTACAATGAGCAGTTCTTC.

This rearrangement joins TRBV7-9 to TRBJ1-2; D is unresolved. Trimming stripped 0 bases from V and 8 bases from J, with 10 bases between. The CDR3 totals 13 residues. CDR1 is SEHNR, CDR2 FQNEAQ, per germline (reference sequence). This CDR3 is CASSLAARLGYTF. In nucleotides, the CDR3 is TGTGCCAGCAGCTTAGCGGCCAGGCTCGGCTACACCTTC.

The rearrangement joins TRBV20-1 to TRBJ2-1; 10 nucleotides match TRBD2. In germline, CDR1 is DFQATT, CDR2 SNEGSKA (reference sequence). The V segment lost 6 bases and the J segment 2 bases; nucleotides outside the gene matches: 7. The CDR3 has 15 residues. The CDR3, as DNA: TGCAGTGCCGAGGGACTAGCGAACCCCTACAATGAGCAGTTCTTC. It codes for CSAEGLANPYNEQFF.